A single sample gave rise to the 30 T cell receptor beta chains below, sequenced in a study of identical twins. TCRdb reanalysed the 5' RACE reads using MiXCR and keeps one entry per CDR3 protein. The repertoire holds 450,000 to 500,000 distinct CDR3 sequences, with 13% to 15% as singletons. The same data also went into a second study, on yellow fever vaccine responses in identical twins.

The source material was CD4+ T cells sorted from blood. These receptors came from a woman aged 18-29 years in good health.

This clonotype was seen ten or more times. This rearrangement joins TRBV11-2 to TRBJ2-1; TRBD1 matches at 12 bases. This CDR3 contains 17 residues. V trimming: 5 bases; J trimming: 8 bases; junction bases outside the gene matches: 13. Per the germline V gene, CDR1 is SGHAT and CDR2 is FQNNGV. CDR3 amino acids: CASSPRDRGRRVDEQFF. Written as DNA, the CDR3 is TGTGCCAGCAGCCCGCGGGACAGGGGGCGCAGGGTAGATGAGCAGTTCTTC.

This clonotype was observed a handful of times. The V gene is TRBV12-3 or TRBV12-4, the J gene TRBJ2-2; D call uncertain. V was pared by 3 bases and J by 6 bases, with 8 bases between. This CDR3 has 13 residues. The CDR3 here is CASSFRVAGELFF. DNA of the CDR3: TGTGCCAGCAGTTTCCGAGTCGCCGGGGAGCTGTTTTTT.

This clonotype was detected only a few times. This CDR3 is CASSFGDRASGELFF. In nucleotides, the CDR3 is TGTGCCAGCAGCTTTGGGGACAGGGCGTCCGGGGAGCTGTTTTTT. V is TRBV5-8 and J is TRBJ2-2; 9 bases are a match to TRBD1. The CDR3 is 15 amino acids. Germline lookup yields CDR1 SGHTS and CDR2 YDEGEE. V was pared by 2 bases and J by 6 bases, with 5 bases of the junction left unmatched.

This clonotype was observed a few times. V and J are TRBV24-1 and TRBJ2-7; TRBD1 matches 10 bases. Germline values: CDR1 KGHDR, CDR2 SFDVKD. Unmatched junction bases numbered 10, after V lost 9 bases and J lost 3 bases. This CDR3 region has 15 residues. The CDR3 spells CATSSSGTGVYEQYF. The CDR3 DNA is TGTGCCACCTCCTCATCCGGGACAGGGGTCTACGAGCAGTACTTC.

This clonotype was seen more than once but under ten times. This chain connects TRBV6-2 or TRBV6-3 to TRBJ2-7; 7 positions agree with TRBD1. The J segment lost 3 bases and the V segment lost 5 bases, leaving 13 bases of the junction unmatched. The CDR3 totals 16 residues. Germline values: CDR1 MNHEY, CDR2 SVGEGT. In DNA, the CDR3 is TGTGCCAGCAGTCACGGTCCGGGACAGAAATTCTACGAGCAGTACTTC. Its translation is CASSHGPGQKFYEQYF.

This clonotype has at least ten counts. The V gene is TRBV5-1, the J gene TRBJ2-5; D is possibly TRBD2 (6 bases). V lost 2 bases to trimming and J lost 5 bases, with 13 bases between them. The CDR3 is made up of 14 amino acids. Per germline, CDR1 SGHRS and CDR2 YFSETQ. CDR3 bases: TGCGCCAGCAGCTTCGGACTGGAGGGGGAGACCCAGTACTTC. Its protein product is CASSFGLEGETQYF.

This clonotype was found a few times. The rearrangement links TRBV12-3 or TRBV12-4 to TRBJ2-7; a possible D gene is TRBD2 (6 bases). V lost 3 bases and J lost 2, with 11 bases in between. The CDR3 spans 14 residues. The CDR3 loop reads CASSFAGTAYEQYF. As DNA, the CDR3 is TGTGCCAGCAGTTTTGCGGGAACCGCCTACGAGCAGTACTTC.

The CDR3 loop reads CASRQLLAGSTDTQYF. The CDR3 nucleotides read TGTGCCAGCAGGCAATTACTAGCGGGGAGCACAGATACGCAGTATTTT. J is TRBJ2-3 and V is TRBV12-3 or TRBV12-4, with TRBD2 matching 10 bases. The CDR3 consists of 16 residues. Losses at the gene ends were 6 bases for V and 0 bases for J; bases not matched to a gene: 6.

This clonotype was counted at least ten times. The V and J genes are TRBV7-6 and TRBJ2-3; 7 bases are shared with TRBD1. The germline V gene encodes CDR1 SGHVS and CDR2 FNYEAQ. This CDR3 comprises 16 residues. J was trimmed by 6 bases and V by 0 bases; bases with no gene match: 9. Written as DNA, the CDR3 is TGTGCCAGCAGCTTAGCGATACCAGGGGGTCTGGATACGCAGTATTTT. Translation: CASSLAIPGGLDTQYF.

The V gene is TRBV20-1, the J gene TRBJ1-6; the match to TRBD1 covers 7 bases. Looked up from germline, CDR1 is DFQATT and CDR2 is SNEGSKA (reference sequence). This CDR3 region has 15 residues. V trimming: 6 bases; J trimming: 5 bases; junction bases outside the gene matches: 10. The CDR3 protein is CSAESGQVDNSPLHF. DNA for the CDR3: TGCAGTGCCGAAAGCGGACAGGTCGATAATTCACCCCTCCACTTT.

As DNA, the CDR3 is TGCGCCAGCAGCTCCATCGTGGCAGGGTACACAGATACGCAGTATTTT. Translation gives CASSSIVAGYTDTQYF. This sequence joins TRBV5-1 and TRBJ2-3, with TRBD1 as a possible D gene (5 bases). The CDR3 extends over 16 amino acids. Trimming left V 3 bases short and J 2 bases short, with 16 bases between. CDR1 is SGHRS, CDR2 YFSETQ, per germline.

This clonotype was recorded many times. The chain employs TRBV7-2 and TRBJ2-1, with D unclear. The V end was cut by 4 bases, the J end by 8 bases, with 18 bases between. Germline V gene sequence: CDR1 SGHTA, CDR2 FQGNSA. The CDR3 is 15 residues long. DNA of the CDR3: TGTGCCAGCAGCTCGAAAAGGGTCTTTCGGGATGAGCAGTTCTTC. Translating gives CASSSKRVFRDEQFF.

About this clonotype: Germline is not matched at one junction end, which may reflect a read error. The rearrangement links TRBV20-1 to TRBJ1-3, with D uncertain. This CDR3 comprises 16 residues. Germline lookup yields CDR1 DFQATT and CDR2 SNEGSKA (reference sequence). CDR3 in amino acids: CSARGLAENSVNTIYF. In DNA, the CDR3 is TGCAGTGCTAGAGGATTAGCCGAAAACTCTGTAAACACCATATATTTT.

This clonotype was detected only a few times. CDR3 sequence (DNA): TGTGCCAGCAGCACAAGGATCTCTGGGGCCAACGTCCTGACTTTC. Amino acid sequence: CASSTRISGANVLTF. The chain recombines TRBV12-3 or TRBV12-4 with TRBJ2-6; the D is unclear. The V end was cut by 6 bases, the J end by 0 bases, with 9 bases between. The CDR3 has 15 residues.

There are a few counts of this clonotype. The rearrangement links TRBV6-2 or TRBV6-3 to TRBJ2-2, with TRBD2 as a possible D gene (6 bases). Trimming took off 2 bases at V and 5 bases at J, with 9 bases between the two ends. Germline V gives CDR1 MNHEY, CDR2 SVGEGT. This CDR3 is built from 14 residues. CDR3 loop: CASSYAGWTGELFF. DNA for the CDR3: TGTGCCAGCAGTTACGCGGGGTGGACCGGGGAGCTGTTTTTT.

This clonotype was detected only a few times. The gene calls are TRBV7-2 and TRBJ2-7; D is unresolved. This CDR3 comprises 15 residues. Trimming removed 3 bases at V and 2 bases at J, with 14 bases between. CDR1 SGHTA and CDR2 FQGNSA come from the germline V gene. The CDR3 nucleotides read TGTGCCAGCAGCTTCAGCCGTTCTATCACCTACGAGCAGTACTTC. Translated: CASSFSRSITYEQYF.

This clonotype was seen repeatedly, ten times or more. The CDR3 loop reads CASSWDRGNSPLHF. The CDR3, as DNA: TGTGCCAGCAGTTGGGACAGAGGCAATTCACCCCTCCACTTT. J is TRBJ1-6 and V is TRBV28; 7 bases are a match to TRBD1. The ends lost 4 bases at V and 7 bases at J; junction bases unmatched: 4. CDR3 length equals 14 residues. Germline CDR1 MDHEN, CDR2 SYDVKM.

This clonotype showed up just a few times. The V call is TRBV11-1, the J call TRBJ2-6; TRBD1 agrees at 9 bases. V shed 3 bases and J 0 bases; nucleotides not matched to a gene: 12. Germline CDR1 reads SGHAT; CDR2 reads FQDESV (reference sequence). This CDR3 spans 20 amino acids. The DNA for the CDR3 is TGTGCCAGCAGCTTGGTCAGAGGGACAGGGACTGGCTCTGGGGCCAACGTCCTGACTTTC. Translating it yields CASSLVRGTGTGSGANVLTF.

This clonotype was detected a few times. The rearrangement joins TRBV6-6 to TRBJ2-3, with 8 positions matching TRBD2. Germline lookup yields CDR1 MNHNY and CDR2 SVGAGI (reference sequence). Losses at the gene ends were 6 bases for V and 2 bases for J; bases not matched to a gene: 4. CDR3 size: 14 residues. CDR3 loop: CASRNGGATDTQYF. DNA of the CDR3: TGTGCCAGCAGGAACGGGGGGGCCACAGATACGCAGTATTTT.

This clonotype was counted many times. The chain links TRBV6-5 to TRBJ1-1, with 7 bases fitting TRBD1. The CDR3 is made up of 12 amino acids. The germline gives CDR1 MNHEY, CDR2 SVGAGI. The ends lost 6 bases at V and 5 bases at J; junction bases unmatched: 3. The CDR3, as DNA: TGTGCCAGCAGAAGGGGGCAAACTGAAGCTTTCTTT. This translates into CASRRGQTEAFF.

This rearrangement joins TRBV5-1 to TRBJ2-1, with 11 bases identical to TRBD2. The CDR3 is made up of 17 amino acids. V lost 4 bases to trimming and J lost 6 bases; unmatched junction nucleotides: 12. Per the germline V gene, CDR1 is SGHRS and CDR2 is YFSETQ. CDR3 loop: CASSLNPLAGGGNEQFF. The DNA of the CDR3 is TGCGCCAGCAGCCTAAATCCCCTAGCGGGGGGCGGCAATGAGCAGTTCTTC.

This clonotype was seen a few times. The chain carries TRBV6-1 and TRBJ2-7; the match to TRBD1 covers 10 bases. The CDR3 totals 19 residues. Germline CDR1 MNHNS, CDR2 SASEGT. Losses at the gene ends were 9 bases for V and 2 bases for J; bases not matched to a gene: 22. CDR3 nucleotide sequence: TGTGCCAGGTTCTGTTACCAGTCCCGGGACAGGGGACCCACCTACGAGCAGTACTTC. Its protein is CARFCYQSRDRGPTYEQYF.

This clonotype was counted many times. The V and J genes are TRBV6-1 and TRBJ2-7; TRBD1 might be the D (6 bases). This CDR3 is built from 15 residues. Trimming took off 10 bases at V and 4 bases at J, with 23 bases between the two ends. Germline values: CDR1 MNHNS, CDR2 SASEGT. The CDR3 spells CATKGVQGLTYEQYF. CDR3 DNA: TGTGCCACCAAGGGGGTGCAGGGTCTAACGTACGAGCAGTACTTC.

This clonotype was picked up many times. The CDR3 here is CASSERGRTGELFF. CDR3 coding DNA: TGTGCCAGCAGTGAAAGGGGCAGGACCGGGGAGCTGTTTTTT. The chain links TRBV2 to TRBJ2-2; possibly TRBD1 for D (5 bases). CDR3 size: 14 residues. V lost 2 bases and J 5 bases, leaving 9 bases between the germline ends. Germline CDR1 SNHLY, CDR2 FYNNEI.

This rearrangement joins TRBV2 to TRBJ2-3, with 10 bases that match TRBD1. With 4 bases clipped from V and 4 bases from J, the junction kept 17 bases outside the gene matches. Germline assignment: CDR1 SNHLY and CDR2 FYNNEI. CDR3 length: 19 amino acids. CDR3 coding DNA: TGTGCCAGCAGTGCCCTCCAAACCCGGGACAGGGGTAGAGCAGATACGCAGTATTTT. This codes for CASSALQTRDRGRADTQYF.

This clonotype was found many times. The V call is TRBV29-1, the J call TRBJ2-7; tentatively, D is TRBD1 (6 bases). The length of the CDR3 is 11 residues. CDR1 and CDR2 from the germline V gene are SQVTM and ANQGSEA. The V end lost 5 bases, the J end lost 2 bases, and 7 bases lay between the germline ends. In nucleotides, the CDR3 is TGCAGCGTTAGGACAGCCTACGAGCAGTACTTC. Its translation is CSVRTAYEQYF.

CDR3 protein: CASSQVPLLYEQYF. In DNA form, the CDR3 reads TGTGCCAGCAGTCAAGTCCCCCTCCTATACGAGCAGTACTTC. The rearrangement joins TRBV28 to TRBJ2-7; D gene uncertain. The CDR3 runs 14 residues. Trimming took off 5 bases at V and 4 bases at J, with 15 bases between the two ends. Looked up from germline, CDR1 is MDHEN and CDR2 is SYDVKM. Supplemented by reference TRBV28 and TRBJ2-7, the full variable domain reads DVKVTQSSRYLVKRTGEKVFLECVQDMDHENMFWYRQDPGLGLRLIYFSYDVKMKEKGDIPEGYSVSREKKERFSLILESASTNQTSMYLCASSQVPLLYEQYFGPGTRLTVT.

The V and J genes are TRBV7-9 and TRBJ2-1, with D possibly called TRBD1 or TRBD2 (5 bases each). Per germline, CDR1 SEHNR and CDR2 FQNEAQ (reference sequence). The CDR3 has 17 amino acids. With 5 bases removed from V and 0 bases from J, the gap between germline ends came to 17 bases. CDR3 sequence reads: CASSRSRWGSSYNEQFF. The CDR3 DNA reads TGTGCCAGCAGCCGAAGTAGGTGGGGGAGCTCCTACAATGAGCAGTTCTTC.

This sequence joins TRBV10-3 and TRBJ2-5; 12 bases align to TRBD2. Trimming took 5 bases from V and 5 from J; bases not matched to a gene: 6. Germline V gene lookup returns CDR1 ENHRY and CDR2 SYGVKD. The CDR3 has 15 residues. CDR3 coding DNA: TGTGCCATCAGTCCTAGCGGGGGGGGATATGAGACCCAGTACTTC. Protein sequence: CAISPSGGGYETQYF.

This clonotype has a handful of counts. The chain recombines TRBV29-1 with TRBJ2-5; 9 nucleotides align to TRBD1. Germline V CDR1 and CDR2: SQVTM, ANQGSEA. The CDR3 is 12 amino acids. V dropped 6 bases and J dropped 5; count of bases not matched to a gene: 4. Written as DNA, the CDR3 is TGCAGCGTCGCCGGGACAGGGGAGACCCAGTACTTC. Amino acid sequence: CSVAGTGETQYF.